This entry lists 21 T cell receptor beta chains sequenced from one sample in a study of shared clonotypes between healthy human individuals. Using immunoSEQ multiplex PCR, the repertoire was profiled, and TCRdb retains in-frame clones only, with some absent. The sample includes about 2.3 million clones, roughly 93% of them seen just once. Material: naive CD4+ T cells from PBMCs. Subset indicated: CD45RA+ positively selected. These receptor sequences come from a man between 18 and 35 years old in good health. Some clones in this sample may be carry-over from other donors' samples.

The CDR3 bases are TGTGCCAGCAGCTTAGGTTGGGGCACCGGGGAGCTGTTTTTT. This translates into CASSLGWGTGELFF. The V call is TRBV11-3, the J call TRBJ2-2; D is uncertain. CDR3 length: 14 residues. Germline V gene data show CDR1 as SGHNT and CDR2 as YENEEA. V shed 1 base and J shed 4 bases, with 7 bases lying between them.

This chain links TRBV28 with TRBJ2-5, with D tentatively TRBD1 (5 bases). CDR3 length: 15 amino acids. Trimming removed 6 bases at V and 5 bases at J, with 19 bases between. The germline V gene has CDR1 MDHEN and CDR2 SYDVKM. CDR3 region: CASREGQYFGETQYF. In nucleotides, the CDR3 is TGTGCCAGCAGGGAAGGACAATATTTTGGGGAGACCCAGTACTTC.

The rearrangement joins TRBV5-1 to TRBJ2-3; no definite D call. The CDR3 has 17 amino acids. Trimming shortened V by 4 bases and J by 2 bases, and 20 bases separated the two germline ends. Germline values: CDR1 SGHRS, CDR2 YFSETQ. The CDR3 is CASSRQPAAVVTDTQYF. In nucleotides, the CDR3 is TGCGCCAGCAGCAGACAACCCGCGGCGGTGGTCACAGATACGCAGTATTTT.

The genes are TRBV15 and TRBJ2-1; the D is unclear. Germline V gives CDR1 LNHNV, CDR2 YYDKDF (reference sequence). This CDR3 is 14 amino acids long. Trimming pared 3 bases from V and 3 bases from J, leaving 9 bases between. CDR3 protein: CATSSGPDYNEQFF. CDR3 nucleotide sequence: TGTGCCACCAGCAGTGGGCCAGACTACAATGAGCAGTTCTTC.

Regarding this clone: Other DNA sequences within the sample encode an identical CDR3. This sequence joins TRBV18 and TRBJ1-1; D remains unclear. V was shortened by 1 base and J by 1 base, with 4 bases between the two germline ends. This CDR3 has 13 amino acids. Germline-derived CDR1 and CDR2 are KGHSH and LQKENI. The DNA for the CDR3 is TGTGCCAGCTCACCACGGCAGAACACTGAAGCTTTCTTT. The encoded protein is CASSPRQNTEAFF. The variable domain in full, with the rest retrieved from reference TRBV18 and TRBJ1-1, is NAGVMQNPRHLVRRRGQEARLRCSPMKGHSHVYWYRQLPEEGLKFMVYLQKENIIDESGMPKERFSAEFPKEGPSILRIQQVVRGDSAAYFCASSPRQNTEAFFGQGTRLTVV.

J is TRBJ2-1 and V is TRBV6-5; 7 bases match TRBD2. CDR1 is MNHEY and CDR2 is SVGAGI in the germline V gene. CDR3 size: 14 residues. The trim removed 6 bases at V and 9 bases at J, leaving 11 bases unmatched. The CDR3 protein is CASRMGGRWTEQFF. The CDR3 DNA sequence: TGTGCCAGCAGGATGGGGGGGAGGTGGACTGAGCAGTTCTTC.

CDR3 sequence reads: CASTERTTTNEKLFF. The CDR3 DNA reads as TGTGCCAGCACCGAACGGACGACAACTAATGAAAAACTGTTTTTT. The rearrangement joins TRBV28 to TRBJ1-4; no clear D. The germline V and J ends were trimmed by 7 bases and 0 bases, with 12 bases remaining between them. Looked up from germline, CDR1 is MDHEN and CDR2 is SYDVKM. This CDR3 region has 15 residues.

The V call is TRBV30, the J call TRBJ2-1, with 8 positions matching TRBD2. From germline, CDR1 is GTSNPN and CDR2 SVGIG (reference sequence). V lost 4 bases to trimming and J lost 8 bases; unmatched junction nucleotides: 16. The CDR3 consists of 16 residues. Here the CDR3 reads CAWIEWRASGRHEQFF. The CDR3 coding sequence is TGTGCCTGGATTGAGTGGCGAGCTAGCGGGCGTCATGAGCAGTTCTTC.

This clone came up once. The rearrangement links TRBV5-1 to TRBJ1-1; D call uncertain. The CDR3 totals 17 residues. V was pared by 3 bases and J by 0 bases, with 18 bases between. Per germline, CDR1 SGHRS and CDR2 YFSETQ. DNA of the CDR3: TGCGCCAGCAGCTCTTATCCCCGAGGAGGGCTGAACACTGAAGCTTTCTTT. It yields the protein CASSSYPRGGLNTEAFF.

Notes on this clone: The sample holds other DNA sequences that translate to the same CDR3. J is TRBJ2-7 and V is TRBV30; TRBD1 might be the D (5 bases). The CDR3 covers 13 residues. The V and J ends lost 3 bases and 0 bases respectively, with 9 bases between them. Germline values: CDR1 GTSNPN, CDR2 SVGIG (reference sequence). CDR3 protein: CAWRGDSSYEQYF. CDR3 sequence (DNA): TGTGCCTGGAGGGGCGACAGCTCCTACGAGCAGTACTTC. Full variable domain (outside the CDR3, taken from reference TRBV30 and TRBJ2-7): SQTIHQWPATLVQPVGSPLSLECTVEGTSNPNLYWYRQAAGRGLQLLFYSVGIGQISSEVPQNLSASRPQDRQFILSSKKLLLSDSGFYLCAWRGDSSYEQYFGPGTRLTVT.

Comments on this clone: One junction end disagrees with the germline gene, perhaps due to a read error. The rearrangement joins TRBV7-8 to TRBJ2-1, with 12 bases identical to TRBD2. This CDR3 is 14 amino acids long. Germline CDR1 reads SGHVS; CDR2 reads FQNEAQ. The CDR3 DNA follows: TGTGCCAGCAGCTTAGGGGGACTAGCGGGTGTACCCGTCTTC. This codes for CASSLGGLAGVPVF.

The J gene is TRBJ2-2, the V gene TRBV19; a possible D gene is TRBD2 (6 bases). Trimming removed 2 bases from V and 6 bases from J, with 19 bases in between. The V gene's germline CDR1 is LNHDA and CDR2 SQIVND (reference sequence). This CDR3 has 17 amino acids. Written as DNA, the CDR3 is TGTGCCAGTAGTATATGGAAGGCGGGAATGGGGGCCGGGGAGCTGTTTTTT. This gives the protein CASSIWKAGMGAGELFF.

V and J are TRBV30 and TRBJ2-5, with 9 bases identical to TRBD1. This CDR3 has 13 residues. Losses at the gene ends were 4 bases for V and 5 bases for J; bases not matched to a gene: 5. CDR1 and CDR2 from the germline V gene are GTSNPN and SVGIG (reference sequence). The CDR3 region has the DNA TGTGCCTGGACGGTGGGGACAGGGGAGACCCAGTACTTC. It codes for CAWTVGTGETQYF.

The chain combines TRBV9 with TRBJ2-7, with D possibly TRBD1 on 6 matching bases. Trimming took off 4 bases at V and 1 base at J, with 24 bases between the two ends. CDR3 length: 18 residues. The germline gives CDR1 SGDLS, CDR2 YYNGEE. The CDR3 DNA sequence: TGTGCCAGCAGCTTTCTCACAGGGTGGACGCTAACGTCCTACGAGCAGTACTTC. It is translated as CASSFLTGWTLTSYEQYF.

The V gene is TRBV19, the J gene TRBJ2-1, with no clear D. The ends were cut back, 2 bases at V and 5 bases at J, with 7 bases in the middle. The length of the CDR3 is 13 residues. Germline V CDR1 and CDR2: LNHDA, SQIVND (reference sequence). The CDR3 sequence: CASSIIQNNEQFF. DNA of the CDR3: TGTGCCAGTAGTATAATACAGAACAATGAGCAGTTCTTC.

This chain connects TRBV19 to TRBJ1-2; possibly TRBD1 for D (5 bases). The CDR3 runs 13 residues. Per germline, CDR1 LNHDA and CDR2 SQIVND (reference sequence). The V end lost 7 bases, the J end lost 4 bases, and 13 bases lay between the germline ends. The CDR3 loop reads CASMSVGTYGYTF. The DNA of the CDR3 is TGTGCCAGTATGTCGGTCGGGACCTATGGCTACACCTTC.

The chain recombines TRBV6-1 with TRBJ2-7; D unclear. Germline V gives CDR1 MNHNS, CDR2 SASEGT. The CDR3 contains 12 residues. V was shortened by 8 bases and J by 2 bases, with 10 bases between the two germline ends. CDR3 DNA sequence: TGTGCCAGCGGCCTCCAGGCCTACGAGCAGTACTTC. Translating it yields CASGLQAYEQYF.

This sequence joins TRBV28 and TRBJ1-2; TRBD1 aligns across 10 bases. J lost 7 bases, V lost 6 bases, and 11 bases had no gene match. The CDR3 covers 15 residues. Germline lookup yields CDR1 MDHEN and CDR2 SYDVKM. The CDR3 region is CASSTGTGVLRGYTF. CDR3 DNA sequence: TGTGCCAGCAGCACCGGGACAGGGGTTCTTCGTGGCTACACCTTC.

The chain uses TRBV28 and TRBJ2-4; D ambiguous. Trimming removed 3 bases at V and 3 bases at J, with 9 bases between. From germline, CDR1 is MDHEN and CDR2 SYDVKM. CDR3 length: 14 residues. CDR3 in amino acids: CASSFMNSKNIQYF. DNA for the CDR3: TGTGCCAGCAGTTTTATGAACAGCAAAAACATTCAGTACTTC.

Points on this clone: This CDR3 is also generated by other DNA sequences in the sample. The V and J genes are TRBV11-2 and TRBJ2-3; D not certain. This CDR3 has 14 residues. Trimming shortened V by 5 bases and J by 0 bases, and 9 bases separated the two germline ends. Per germline, CDR1 SGHAT and CDR2 FQNNGV. The CDR3 reads CASSPGVSTDTQYF. CDR3 in DNA: TGTGCCAGCAGCCCTGGGGTGAGCACAGATACGCAGTATTTT.

The chain recombines TRBV15 with TRBJ2-7; 9 nucleotides align to TRBD2. Looked up from germline, CDR1 is LNHNV and CDR2 is YYDKDF (reference sequence). The CDR3 runs to 16 residues. The V and J ends lost 0 bases and 5 bases, in that order; junction bases with no gene match: 8. As DNA, the CDR3 is TGTGCCACCAGCAGAGAATGGGCGGGAGGGCCCAACGAGCAGTACTTC. Protein product: CATSREWAGGPNEQYF.